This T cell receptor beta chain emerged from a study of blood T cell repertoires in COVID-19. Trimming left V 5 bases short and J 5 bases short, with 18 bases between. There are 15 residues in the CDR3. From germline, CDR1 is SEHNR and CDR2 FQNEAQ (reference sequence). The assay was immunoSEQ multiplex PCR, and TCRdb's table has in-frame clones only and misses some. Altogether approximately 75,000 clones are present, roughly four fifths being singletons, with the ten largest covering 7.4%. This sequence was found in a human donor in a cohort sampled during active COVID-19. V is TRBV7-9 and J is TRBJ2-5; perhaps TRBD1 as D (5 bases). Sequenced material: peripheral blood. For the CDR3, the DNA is TGTGCCAGCAGCCCCCAACGGGCAGGGCGGGAGACCCAGTACTTC. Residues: CASSPQRAGRETQYF.